The 7 T cell receptor beta chains below come from one sample, sequenced in a study of T cells in Graves' hyperthyroidism and ophthalmopathy. RNA transcripts yielded amplified TCR beta CDR3 regions. TCR CDR3 regions were first amplified by RT-PCR with HTBI primers. TCRdb redid the calling of the multiplex PCR reads with MiXCR, one entry per CDR3 protein. The table records 500,000 to 600,000 distinct CDR3 sequences, roughly 50% of them present only once. The material sequenced was peripheral blood or thyroid tissue (not recorded which). These receptor sequences come from an adult woman with Graves' disease, either hyperthyroidism or ophthalmopathy (not recorded which).

Remarks on this clonotype: As the CDR3 is not closed by the conserved phenylalanine or tryptophan, this likely results from a read error. The J gene is TRBJ2-6, the V gene TRBV28; the D is unclear. The CDR3 length is 14 residues. Trimming took 6 bases from V and 2 from J, leaving 8 bases between them. Germline V lookup: CDR1 MDHEN, CDR2 SYDVKM. The CDR3 sequence: CASSRMAGANVLTL. The CDR3 DNA follows: TGTGCCAGCAGCCGGATGGCTGGGGCCAACGTCCTGACTCTC.

This clonotype occurred many times. The gene calls are TRBV4-1 and TRBJ1-1; D is unresolved. Deletions cut 3 bases from V and 11 bases from J, with 10 bases between. This CDR3 has 11 amino acids. Germline assignment: CDR1 MGHRA and CDR2 YSYEKL. For the CDR3, the DNA is TGCGCCAGCAGCCAGGATAATGGGGCTTTCTTT. Amino acids: CASSQDNGAFF.

In its sample, this clonotype was seen many times. The rearrangement joins TRBV7-3 to TRBJ1-4; 8 bases line up with TRBD1. J gave up 0 bases and V 6 bases, and 15 bases lay outside the gene matches. The CDR3 totals 19 residues. CDR1 and CDR2 from the germline V gene are SGHTA and FQGTGA. This CDR3 reads CASSSGEETGDTTNEKLFF. In DNA, the CDR3 is TGTGCCAGCAGTTCTGGGGAGGAGACAGGGGATACAACTAATGAAAAACTGTTTTTT. The variable domain in full, completed from reference TRBV7-3 and TRBJ1-4, reads GAGVSQTPSNKVTEKGKYVELRCDPISGHTALYWYRQSLGQGPEFLIYFQGTGAADDSGLPNDRFFAVRPEGSVSTLKIQRTERGDSAVYLCASSSGEETGDTTNEKLFFGSGTQLSVL.

The chain carries TRBV5-1 and TRBJ1-2, with D uncertain. Germline CDR1 reads SGHRS; CDR2 reads YFSETQ. V lost 0 bases, J lost 4 bases, and 10 bases lay in between. This CDR3 spans 14 amino acids. CDR3 sequence (DNA): TGCGCCAGCAGCTTGGGCAAGGTGGGCTATGGCTACACCTTC. Translation: CASSLGKVGYGYTF.

This clonotype has only a few counts. V is TRBV10-3 and J is TRBJ2-7, with D possibly TRBD2 on 6 matching bases. The CDR3 has 15 residues. Trimming cost V 7 bases and J 3 bases, with 19 bases left between them. Germline assignment: CDR1 ENHRY and CDR2 SYGVKD. CDR3 DNA: TGTGCCATCACAGCCGAAAGGAGGGCCCTCTACGAGCAGTACTTC. It yields the protein CAITAERRALYEQYF.

This clonotype was counted ten times or more. The chain recombines TRBV7-9 with TRBJ1-5, with no clear D. Trimming took 5 bases from V and 7 from J, leaving 15 bases between them. The CDR3 spans 14 residues. Germline V gene sequence: CDR1 SEHNR, CDR2 FQNEAQ (reference sequence). CDR3 protein: CASSADTLWQPQHF. In DNA, the CDR3 is TGTGCCAGCAGCGCAGACACCCTGTGGCAGCCCCAGCATTTT. Combining the CDR3 with reference TRBV7-9 and TRBJ1-5 gives the whole variable domain DTGVSQNPRHKITKRGQNVTFRCDPISEHNRLYWYRQTLGQGPEFLTYFQNEAQLEKSRLLSDRFSAERPKGSFSTLEIQRTEQGDSAMYLCASSADTLWQPQHFGDGTRLSIL.

This clonotype was recorded a few times. V usage is TRBV7-4 and J usage is TRBJ1-2; no clear D. This CDR3 is built from 15 residues. The V end lost 6 bases, the J end lost 0 bases, and 14 bases lay between the germline ends. The germline V gene encodes CDR1 SGHVT and CDR2 SQSDAQ. The CDR3 spells CASSPTLTSNYGYTF. The CDR3 DNA sequence: TGTGCCAGCAGTCCCACCCTAACTTCTAACTATGGCTACACCTTC.